This T cell receptor (beta chain) was captured by sequencing in a study of T-cell reconstitution after alpha-beta-depleted transplantation in children. Regarding the study as a whole: Recipient T cells and thymic progenitors that survived were the source of the high TCRbeta diversity seen at day 60 in some patients. About two months after transplant, alpha-beta T cells reportedly came from several hundred expanded graft clones. T-cell numbers and diversity, one year after transplant, stemmed largely from T cells that were newly produced.

Unique molecular identifiers were used in preparing the TCRbeta library. TCRdb re-analysed the PCR reads in MiXCR, keeping a single row per CDR3 protein. The table lists approximately 230,000 distinct CDR3 sequences, 20% to 30% of them singletons, with 4.5% to 5.5% in the top ten. The CDR3 length is 15 residues. Trimming pared 3 bases from V and 6 bases from J, leaving 15 bases between. On this clonotype: Its antigen is not identified.

V is TRBV12-3 or TRBV12-4 and J is TRBJ2-1, with a tentative D call TRBD2 (6 bases). Specimen: PBMCs, mostly from graft donor cells, collected 360 days after TCRalphabeta/CD19-depleted stem cell transplant. This clonotype was sampled from a female patient aged 2-15 years who had a stem cell transplant for congenital amegakaryocytic thrombocytopenia, so the T cells may come from the graft donor. The CDR3 reads CASSFSAGTGNEQFF. The CDR3 bases are TGTGCCAGCAGTTTTTCTGCCGGGACTGGCAATGAGCAGTTCTTC.